The 27 T cell receptor beta chains below come from one sample, sequenced in a study of blood T cell repertoires in COVID-19 (dated by TCRdb to 2019 to 2021). The method was the immunoSEQ multiplex PCR assay. The table was pulled from immuneACCESS by TCRdb, which kept in-frame rearrangements only. Such tables lose some clones; where checked, under half of the loss comes from unresolved V genes, and the rest has no known cause. The sample table shows about 670,000 clones, and 80% to 90% are seen once. 0.2% to 0.3% of the sample rests with the top ten. The source material was peripheral blood. The receptors stem from a woman in her late teens or twenties with acute or convalescent COVID-19.

This clone was counted a few times. The V gene is TRBV7-2, the J gene TRBJ2-7, with 8 bases lining up with TRBD1. With V trimmed by 7 bases and J by 0 bases, 8 bases remained unmatched. The CDR3 length is 15 residues. Germline V gene data show CDR1 as SGHTA and CDR2 as FQGNSA. CDR3 loop: CASKRTGTSSYEQYF. The CDR3 DNA reads TGTGCCAGCAAAAGGACAGGGACCAGCTCCTACGAGCAGTACTTC. Complete variable domain (other parts from reference TRBV7-2 and TRBJ2-7): GAGVSQSPSNKVTEKGKDVELRCDPISGHTALYWYRQSLGQGLEFLIYFQGNSAPDKSGLPSDRFSAERTGGSVSTLTIQRTQQEDSAVYLCASKRTGTSSYEQYFGPGTRLTVT.

V gene TRBV30 combines with J gene TRBJ1-4; perhaps TRBD1 as D (5 bases). Trimming pared 2 bases from V and 5 bases from J, leaving 15 bases between. Germline V gives CDR1 GTSNPN, CDR2 SVGIG (reference sequence). The CDR3 totals 15 residues. CDR3 protein: CAWSLRPGGNEKLFF. CDR3 bases: TGTGCCTGGAGTCTACGACCGGGGGGGAATGAAAAACTGTTTTTT.

CDR3 in DNA: TGTGCCAGCAGTCCAGGACTGTCCAATGAGCAGTTCTTC. Translation: CASSPGLSNEQFF. The rearrangement uses TRBV28 and TRBJ2-1; tentatively, D is TRBD2 (5 bases). The CDR3 is 13 amino acids. Trimming took off 5 bases at V and 6 bases at J, with 11 bases between the two ends. Germline CDR1 reads MDHEN; CDR2 reads SYDVKM.

A single count supports this clone. The chain employs TRBV5-6 and TRBJ2-4, with D possibly matching TRBD2 (5 bases). The CDR3 extends over 15 amino acids. Germline values: CDR1 SGHDT, CDR2 YYEEEE. V was trimmed by 5 bases and J by 6 bases, leaving 18 bases between them. The CDR3 reads CASSGSPGVGNIQYF. The CDR3 bases are TGTGCCAGCAGTGGTTCTCCCGGGGTGGGAAACATTCAGTACTTC.

The genes are TRBV5-1 and TRBJ1-2; 12 nucleotides align to TRBD1. The CDR3 length is 15 residues. CDR1 and CDR2 from the germline V gene are SGHRS and YFSETQ. V was clipped by 4 bases and J by 8 bases; unmatched bases: 9. The CDR3 coding sequence is TGCGCCAGCAGCATCCCGGGACAGGGGGCTGAAGGCTACACCTTC. This encodes CASSIPGQGAEGYTF.

The V call is TRBV6-2 or TRBV6-3, the J call TRBJ2-3; D possibly corresponds to TRBD1 (5 bases). CDR1 and CDR2 from the germline V gene are MNHEY and SVGEGT. This CDR3 region has 15 residues. V was trimmed by 4 bases and J by 2 bases, leaving 13 bases between them. The CDR3 DNA sequence: TGTGCCAGCAGTTCAGGGCCCGCCCTCACAGATACGCAGTATTTT. Translated: CASSSGPALTDTQYF.

The gene calls are TRBV6-4 and TRBJ2-1, with 9 nucleotides matching TRBD2. The CDR3 runs 15 residues. V gave up 6 bases and J gave up 10 bases; unmatched junction bases: 13. CDR1 MRHNA and CDR2 SNTAGT come from the germline V gene. In DNA form, the CDR3 reads TGTGCCAGCAGCGACAGGGCTAGCGGGGTCGGAGAGCAGTTCTTC. Encoded protein: CASSDRASGVGEQFF.

As concerns this clone: Compared with germline, one end of the junction differs, possibly owing to a read error. The V and J genes are TRBV28 and TRBJ1-1; D ambiguous. There are 12 residues in the CDR3. CDR1 MDHEN and CDR2 SYDVKM come from the germline V gene. The CDR3 coding sequence is TGTGCCGGCAGTTTACTAGAGTCTGAAGCTTTCTTT. It yields the protein CAGSLLESEAFF.

This chain uses TRBV5-1 with TRBJ2-7; 11 bases are a match to TRBD1. Germline V CDR1 and CDR2: SGHRS, YFSETQ. After removal of 4 bases from V and 0 bases from J, the junction contained 6 bases not matched to a gene. The CDR3 is 16 residues long. The CDR3 region is CASSPIGTGGSYEQYF. In nucleotides, the CDR3 is TGCGCCAGCAGCCCCATTGGGACAGGGGGCTCCTACGAGCAGTACTTC.

V and J are TRBV4-3 and TRBJ2-3; TRBD2 agrees at 7 bases. J lost 4 bases, V lost 5 bases, and 12 bases had no gene match. Germline CDR1 reads LGHNA; CDR2 reads YSLEER. The CDR3 is made up of 16 amino acids. As DNA, the CDR3 is TGCGCCAGCAGCGAACCGCTGGGGGGGGGTCCAGATACGCAGTATTTT. It yields the protein CASSEPLGGGPDTQYF.

The chain uses TRBV25-1 and TRBJ1-2; TRBD1 is a possible D gene (6 bases). The CDR3 covers 17 residues. Germline CDR1 and CDR2: MGHDK and SYGVNS. Trimming shortened V by 3 bases and J by 1 base, and 18 bases separated the two germline ends. CDR3: CASSDPLTGPLNYGYTF. The CDR3 coding sequence is TGTGCCAGCAGTGATCCGCTAACAGGGCCCCTTAACTATGGCTACACCTTC.

This chain connects TRBV4-1 to TRBJ2-3; 8 bases align to TRBD2. V was clipped by 0 bases and J by 13 bases; unmatched bases: 9. Germline values: CDR1 MGHRA, CDR2 YSYEKL. This CDR3 has 14 amino acids. DNA for the CDR3: TGCGCCAGCAGCCAAGATGGAGCGGGGGCCAGTGAGTATTTT. It specifies CASSQDGAGASEYF.

The chain joins TRBV7-2 to TRBJ1-2, with 7 bases lining up with TRBD1. V trimming: 5 bases; J trimming: 7 bases; junction bases outside the gene matches: 7. The germline V gene encodes CDR1 SGHTA and CDR2 FQGNSA. The CDR3 runs to 13 residues. CDR3 nucleotide sequence: TGTGCCAGCAGCATCTCCGGGACAGTTGGCTACACCTTC. Protein: CASSISGTVGYTF.

V and J are TRBV6-8 and TRBJ1-1, with 9 bases aligning to TRBD1. Germline-derived CDR1 and CDR2 are MNHGY and SAAAGT. The CDR3 totals 14 residues. The ends lost 6 bases at V and 7 bases at J; junction bases unmatched: 9. The CDR3 reads CASSPGTGWVEAFF. The DNA of the CDR3 is TGTGCCAGCAGCCCCGGGACAGGGTGGGTTGAAGCTTTCTTT.

Worth noting for this clone: At the DNA level, this CDR3 is encoded by other sequences in the same sample as well. This chain uses TRBV5-1 with TRBJ1-3, with D possibly being TRBD1 (6 bases). This CDR3 has 15 amino acids. In germline, CDR1 is SGHRS, CDR2 YFSETQ. V was pared by 0 bases and J by 4 bases, with 11 bases between. CDR3 nucleotides: TGCGCCAGCAGCTTGGACAGGGTTAGCGGAAACACCATATATTTT. Translation gives CASSLDRVSGNTIYF.

The chain recombines TRBV21-1 with TRBJ1-3; TRBD1, the D gene given by the table, was not confirmed from the DNA. TRBV21-1 is deemed a pseudogene. CDR3 size: 18 residues. The CDR3 DNA reads as TGTGCCAGCAGCAAAAAAGGGACAGAGAACCCCTCTGGAAACACCATATATTTT. Translation gives CASSKKGTENPSGNTIYF.

This clone appeared a few times. V gene TRBV6-2 or TRBV6-3 combines with J gene TRBJ2-7, with a possible D match to TRBD2 (6 bases). The V and J ends lost 0 bases and 0 bases respectively, with 15 bases between them. The CDR3 is 17 amino acids. The V gene's germline CDR1 is MNHEY and CDR2 SVGEGT. CDR3 in DNA: TGTGCCAGCAGTTACTCCCAGCCGGGACTGAGCTCCTACGAGCAGTACTTC. It codes for CASSYSQPGLSSYEQYF.

The V and J genes are TRBV4-1 and TRBJ2-7, with TRBD2 identical over 12 bases. This CDR3 is 15 amino acids long. The V gene end was trimmed by 4 bases and the J gene end by 2 bases; junction bases not matched to a gene: 3. Looked up from germline, CDR1 is MGHRA and CDR2 is YSYEKL. In nucleotides, the CDR3 is TGCGCCAGCAGCCCGACTAGCGGGGGCACCTACGAGCAGTACTTC. Its translation: CASSPTSGGTYEQYF.

This rearrangement joins TRBV6-6 to TRBJ2-7, with TRBD1 matching 10 bases. The germline V gene has CDR1 MNHNY and CDR2 SVGAGI (reference sequence). The CDR3 is 15 amino acids. Trimming took 5 bases from V and 4 from J; bases not matched to a gene: 8. CDR3 DNA: TGTGCCAGCAGTCCGCCGGGACAGGGGTATTACGAGCAGTACTTC. Translating gives CASSPPGQGYYEQYF.

This clone showed up just a few times. Sequence at one end of the junction differs from germline and may be a read error. The genes are TRBV24-1 and TRBJ2-4; TRBD1 matches 7 bases. CDR3 size: 15 residues. Germline V CDR1 and CDR2: KGHDR, SFDVKD. As DNA, the CDR3 is TGTGCCACCAGTGACCCCGGACAGGCCACAAACATTCAGTACTTC. Amino acid sequence: CATSDPGQATNIQYF.

The V call is TRBV9, the J call TRBJ1-1, with D possibly being TRBD1 (5 bases). Germline V CDR1 and CDR2: SGDLS, YYNGEE. The CDR3 is made up of 14 amino acids. The V end lost 2 bases, the J end lost 0 bases, and 8 bases lay between the germline ends. CDR3 sequence: CASSVTDLNTEAFF. CDR3 bases: TGTGCCAGCAGCGTGACAGACCTGAACACTGAAGCTTTCTTT.

CDR3 sequence: CASIRGITDTQYF. The CDR3 DNA sequence: TGTGCCAGCATTCGGGGTATCACAGATACGCAGTATTTT. The chain carries TRBV5-5 and TRBJ2-3, with D possibly being TRBD2 (5 bases). The CDR3 has 13 residues. Between the trimmed V and J ends, which lost 6 bases and 2 bases, there was a span of 10 bases. In germline, CDR1 is SGHKS, CDR2 YYEKEE (reference sequence).

The chain employs TRBV18 and TRBJ2-3, with D possibly TRBD1 on 6 matching bases. The CDR3 is 17 amino acids. Germline V gene data show CDR1 as KGHSH and CDR2 as LQKENI. The germline V and J ends were trimmed by 0 bases and 3 bases, with 16 bases remaining between them. CDR3 nucleotide sequence: TGTGCCAGCTCACCACCGGGCAGGGGTCTGGGGACAGATACGCAGTATTTT. Encoded protein: CASSPPGRGLGTDTQYF.

Notes on this clone: The junction differs from germline at one of its ends, possibly a read error. V usage is TRBV7-2 and J usage is TRBJ2-1; TRBD2 matches at 8 bases. The CDR3 extends over 15 amino acids. CDR1 is SGHTA and CDR2 is FQGNSA in the germline V gene. The CDR3 spells CASSLGWTSYDEQFF. The CDR3 bases are TGTGCCAGCAGCCTGGGCTGGACTAGCTACGATGAGCAGTTCTTC.

The rearrangement joins TRBV7-2 to TRBJ2-7, with D tentatively TRBD2 (5 bases). Germline V CDR1 and CDR2: SGHTA, FQGNSA. The V end lost 0 bases, the J end lost 2 bases, and 11 bases lay between the germline ends. The CDR3 sequence is 15 residues long. The CDR3 coding sequence is TGTGCCAGCAGCTTAGCCCAAAGCGGAGCCTACGAGCAGTACTTC. Translating it yields CASSLAQSGAYEQYF.

The J gene is TRBJ2-2, the V gene TRBV9; 7 nucleotides line up with TRBD1. This CDR3 is 15 amino acids long. V lost 2 bases and J lost 3; bases outside the gene matches: 4. In germline, CDR1 is SGDLS, CDR2 YYNGEE. The CDR3 region is CASSVAGGHTGELFF. The CDR3 region has the DNA TGTGCCAGCAGCGTGGCAGGGGGTCACACCGGGGAGCTGTTTTTT.

This sequence joins TRBV6-5 and TRBJ2-7; TRBD2 is a possible D gene (6 bases). The CDR3 spans 14 residues. V was cut by 2 bases and J by 2 bases, with 10 bases left in between. Germline lookup yields CDR1 MNHEY and CDR2 SVGAGI. This CDR3 reads CASSYERVTYEQYF. The CDR3 bases are TGTGCCAGCAGTTACGAGCGGGTCACCTACGAGCAGTACTTC.